The 12 T cell receptor beta chains below come from one sample, sequenced in a study of T cells after yellow fever vaccination. TCRdb reprocessed the 5' RACE reads with MiXCR, giving one entry per CDR3 protein. The sample has some 350,000 distinct CDR3 sequences, roughly 4.3% seen once; the top ten hold just under 25%. The sequencing used PBMCs, collected 5 days after the yellow fever booster vaccination. The receptors were gathered from a man aged 18 to 35 who received the YFV17D yellow fever vaccine.

This sequence joins TRBV14 and TRBJ2-5, with D possibly being TRBD2 (6 bases). This CDR3 has 13 amino acids. CDR1 SGHDN and CDR2 FVKESK come from the germline V gene. The V gene lost 0 bases and the J gene lost 7 bases, with 9 bases spanning the gap. CDR3 coding DNA: TGTGCCAGCAGCCAAGAACAGGAGGGGACCCAGTACTTC. It translates to CASSQEQEGTQYF.

At least ten counts were recorded for this clonotype. The chain employs TRBV7-2 and TRBJ2-7, with D uncertain. Per germline, CDR1 SGHTA and CDR2 FQGNSA. V dropped 5 bases and J dropped 0 bases, with 14 bases sitting between them. CDR3 length equals 15 residues. The CDR3 loop is CASSLTLGLSYEQYF. The CDR3 nucleotides read TGTGCCAGCAGCCTTACCTTGGGTCTCTCCTACGAGCAGTACTTC.

This clonotype came up a few times. The gene calls are TRBV15 and TRBJ2-5; no firm D call. CDR1 is LNHNV, CDR2 YYDKDF, per germline (reference sequence). The CDR3 is 15 amino acids. The V end lost 1 base, the J end lost 7 bases, and 16 bases lay between the germline ends. DNA for the CDR3: TGTGCCACCAGCAGAGTTCTCCTCCCGACGGGGACCCAGTACTTC. Amino acid sequence: CATSRVLLPTGTQYF.

The chain has TRBV4-2 and TRBJ1-1, with a weak D call TRBD1 (5 bases). CDR1 is LGHNA, CDR2 YNFKEQ, per germline. The CDR3 spans 14 residues. V gave up 0 bases and J gave up 6 bases, with 11 bases separating them. In DNA form, the CDR3 reads TGTGCCAGCAGCCAAGACGGGGGATTCGCTGAAGCTTTCTTT. Its translation: CASSQDGGFAEAFF.

This clonotype was seen at least ten times. The chain uses TRBV12-3 or TRBV12-4 and TRBJ2-5; 9 bases agree with TRBD1. V shed 5 bases, J shed 1 base, and the junction held 2 bases outside the gene matches. The CDR3 runs to 14 residues. The CDR3 bases are TGTGCCAGCAGTGAGACAGGGGGCCAAGAGACCCAGTACTTC. This gives the protein CASSETGGQETQYF.

V and J are TRBV4-3 and TRBJ1-1, with TRBD1 as a possible D gene (5 bases). Trimming pared 0 bases from V and 10 bases from J, leaving 21 bases between. In germline, CDR1 is LGHNA, CDR2 YSLEER. CDR3 length: 16 amino acids. The CDR3 region has the DNA TGCGCCAGCAGCCAAGAAGTGGTAAGGTCCCCGGGGGGAGCTTTCTTT. It yields the protein CASSQEVVRSPGGAFF.

The V call is TRBV7-2, the J call TRBJ2-2; TRBD1 agrees at 8 bases. V shed 5 bases, J shed 4 bases, and the junction held 12 bases outside the gene matches. CDR1 is SGHTA, CDR2 FQGNSA, per germline. There are 17 residues in the CDR3. DNA for the CDR3: TGTGCCAGCAGCCTCAGCCGGACAGGGCCGCCCACCGGGGAGCTGTTTTTT. It encodes CASSLSRTGPPTGELFF. Looking up the rest from reference TRBV7-2 and TRBJ2-2 gives the full variable domain: GAGVSQSPSNKVTEKGKDVELRCDPISGHTALYWYRQSLGQGLEFLIYFQGNSAPDKSGLPSDRFSAERTGGSVSTLTIQRTQQEDSAVYLCASSLSRTGPPTGELFFGEGSRLTVL.

V is TRBV19 and J is TRBJ2-1, with 9 bases identical to TRBD2. CDR3 length equals 15 residues. Germline assignment: CDR1 LNHDA and CDR2 SQIVND (reference sequence). V was clipped by 7 bases and J by 7 bases; unmatched bases: 11. DNA of the CDR3: TGTGCCAGTACCGCGGGACTAGCTGTCACGAATGAGCAGTTCTTC. Protein product: CASTAGLAVTNEQFF.

At least ten counts were recorded for this clonotype. The chain has TRBV7-7 and TRBJ1-5; D gene uncertain. CDR1 and CDR2 from the germline V gene are SSHAT and FNYEAQ (reference sequence). The CDR3 spans 18 residues. V gave up 3 bases and J gave up 5 bases, with 23 bases separating them. DNA for the CDR3: TGTGCCAGCAGCTTCCGCCACATTACGGTCGTCAACGATCAGCCCCAGCATTTT. It specifies CASSFRHITVVNDQPQHF. Supplemented by reference TRBV7-7 and TRBJ1-5, the full variable domain reads GAGVSQSPRYKVTKRGQDVTLRCDPISSHATLYWYQQALGQGPEFLTYFNYEAQPDKSGLPSDRFSAERPEGSISTLTIQRTEQRDSAMYRCASSFRHITVVNDQPQHFGDGTRLSIL.

The V gene is TRBV18, the J gene TRBJ2-5; no clear D. Trimming left V 1 base short and J 4 bases short, with 13 bases between. Germline CDR1 KGHSH, CDR2 LQKENI. CDR3 length equals 15 residues. The DNA for the CDR3 is TGTGCCAGCTCACCACTGGCCCCTATGGGAGAGACCCAGTACTTC. Its protein product is CASSPLAPMGETQYF.

This clonotype was seen only a few times. The gene calls are TRBV5-1 and TRBJ2-1, with TRBD2 identical over 8 bases. CDR1 is SGHRS and CDR2 is YFSETQ in the germline V gene. This CDR3 comprises 18 residues. J was trimmed by 9 bases and V by 4 bases; bases with no gene match: 21. The CDR3 nucleotides are TGCGCCAGCAGCCCTCAGGCTCCGGGCGGGGGGAGTTACGGTGAGCAGTTCTTC. Amino acid sequence: CASSPQAPGGGSYGEQFF.

The rearrangement links TRBV5-1 to TRBJ2-5; 7 bases fit TRBD1. The V gene end was trimmed by 4 bases and the J gene end by 7 bases; junction bases not matched to a gene: 16. Germline values: CDR1 SGHRS, CDR2 YFSETQ. This CDR3 has 16 amino acids. CDR3 bases: TGCGCCAGCAGCGAGAGAGGGGGCGCGAGCTTTGCGACCCAGTACTTC. It encodes CASSERGGASFATQYF.